This T cell receptor beta chain was captured by sequencing in a study of cytomegalovirus exposure and HLA in healthy donors. General study points: V- and J-gene trimming in TCR beta was tied to a missense DCLRE1C variant by an analysis performed later. A prior analysis recorded that most TCR beta V segments were productive about 87% or about 30% of the time. Certain sequence variants were highly shared and formed a cluster, and this cluster was likely a sequencing artifact. Specific recognition of CMV antigens was confirmed in vitro for three chains (all CMV-associated).

The CDR3 has 14 residues. V gave up 1 base and J gave up 1 base, with 7 bases separating them. CDR1 is MNHNS, CDR2 SASEGT, per germline. Remarks on this clone: As yet, its antigen is unknown.

PCR involved 60 Vbeta and 13 Jbeta primers. Produced via immunoSEQ multiplex PCR; TCRdb's table is partial and in-frame only. Here the sample spans 150,000 to 200,000 clones, approximately 86% being singletons. The rearrangement joins TRBV6-1 to TRBJ1-1; possibly TRBD1 for D (5 bases). The source is a woman in her late teens or twenties in good health and CMV-seronegative. Sequenced sample: PBMCs. CDR3 amino acids: CASSEDGGNTEAFF. Here the CDR3 DNA reads TGTGCCAGCAGTGAAGACGGGGGGAACACTGAAGCTTTCTTT.